This T cell receptor beta chain was identified during a study of OX40 agonist ivuxolimab in advanced cancers. About the research overall: The group had a mean age of around 60 years, ranged from roughly 23 to 79, and was 82.7% male. Findings and limits, study-wide: People who partly responded at 0.1-3.0 mg/kg had some of the least clonal expansion seen.

The CDR3 totals 16 residues. V lost 1 base, J lost 6 bases, and 12 bases stayed unmatched. Per the germline V gene, CDR1 is SGHTA and CDR2 is FQGNSA. The method was immunoSEQ multiplex PCR; TCRdb's version includes in-frame clones alone and lacks a portion of them. Of 100,000 to 140,000 clones listed, approximately 90% were seen once; the top ten hold 1% to 1.5%. There are many counts of this clone. Its cognate antigen is unknown. The sequence derives from an adult with an advanced solid tumor such as melanoma, head and neck, liver or kidney cancer. The sequenced sample was CD4+ or CD8+ T cells sorted from blood, obtained in a trial of the OX40 agonist ivuxolimab. This rearrangement joins TRBV7-2 to TRBJ2-7; 7 bases fit TRBD2. The CDR3 loop is CASSLVRLAVYAEQYF. CDR3 bases: TGTGCCAGCAGCTTAGTGCGACTAGCAGTCTACGCCGAGCAGTACTTC.